This T cell receptor (beta chain) was observed in a study of naive and memory T cell subsets. Two oligonucleotides, mixed equimolar, formed the beta constant-region primer covering TRBC1 and TRBC2. The ligated cDNA underwent four PCR rounds using SP2 and nested alpha and beta constant-region primers. An oligonucleotide with the SP2 primer and a 12-nucleotide UMI was ligated to the cDNA 3' end. TCRdb re-analysed the UMI-ligation and nested PCR reads in MiXCR, keeping a single row per CDR3 protein. The sample includes some 80,000 distinct CDR3 sequences, roughly 9.2% of them seen just once. The study's findings and limits: A few larger clonotypes appeared in naive repertoires, especially CD8, possibly memory cells re-expressing CD45RA. Diversity fell and Gini index rose from naive through CM, EM, EMRA. Over 90% of naive TCR sequences appeared only once, unlike memory subsets.

V lost 5 bases and J lost 9, with 24 bases in between. The V gene's germline CDR1 is SGHTA and CDR2 FQGNSA. CDR3 size: 16 residues. This clonotype was seen only a few times. Its specificity is unknown. The sequenced material came from naive CD8+ T cells from blood. The V gene is TRBV7-2, the J gene TRBJ2-3, with a weak D call TRBD2 (5 bases). This TCR was recovered from a human donor in good health. In nucleotides, the CDR3 is TGTGCCAGCAGCCCCCTTTTTGGCGGAGTGGGAGAGACGCAGTATTTT. Its protein product is CASSPLFGGVGETQYF. Based on the CDR3 plus reference TRBV7-2 and TRBJ2-3, the full variable domain is GAGVSQSPSNKVTEKGKDVELRCDPISGHTALYWYRQSLGQGLEFLIYFQGNSAPDKSGLPSDRFSAERTGGSVSTLTIQRTQQEDSAVYLCASSPLFGGVGETQYFGPGTRLTVL.